These T cell receptor beta chains were read from a single sample in a study of blood T cell repertoires in COVID-19. TCRdb keeps only in-frame clones here, not all; method: immunoSEQ multiplex PCR. The repertoire holds 150,000 to 200,000 clones, with 75% to 90% as singletons. The sequenced sample consisted of peripheral blood. Receptors were obtained from a woman between 65 and 79 years old with COVID-19, enrolled during active disease. Each CDR3 is given with its conserved first and last residue. D genes are given only for firm matches. Clone size is not always given. Where it is, it says once, few, many or a class for expanded clones.

v_gene	d_gene	j_gene	abundance	CDR3aa	CDR3nt
TRBV5-3	TRBD2	TRBJ2-1	-	CARSGMWAVGGPHNEQFF	TGTGCCAGAAGCGGAATGTGGGCAGTGGGAGGGCCCCACAATGAGCAGTTCTTC
TRBV10-3	-	TRBJ1-1	few	CATRQRTGETEAFF	TGTGCCACCCGTCAAAGAACAGGTGAGACTGAAGCTTTCTTT
TRBV5-1	TRBD1	TRBJ2-3	once	CASRPQGADTDTQYF	TGCGCCAGCAGGCCCCAGGGGGCTGACACAGATACGCAGTATTTT
TRBV6-5	-	TRBJ2-1	-	CASIPRGFANNEQFF	TGTGCCAGCATCCCCCGAGGGTTCGCAAACAATGAGCAGTTCTTC
TRBV18	-	TRBJ1-1	-	CASSPVTGRNTEAFF	TGTGCCAGCTCACCAGTCACAGGGCGGAACACTGAAGCTTTCTTT
TRBV11-1	-	TRBJ2-7	-	CASSYGGIPAYEQYF	TGTGCCAGCAGCTATGGCGGCATCCCCGCCTACGAGCAGTACTTC
TRBV7-2	-	TRBJ2-2	-	CASSLRRVNTGELFF	TGTGCCAGCAGCTTGCGGAGGGTTAACACCGGGGAGCTGTTTTTT
TRBV6-5	TRBD1	TRBJ1-2	-	CASRGGQGLSYTF	TGTGCCAGCAGGGGCGGACAGGGGCTAAGCTACACCTTC
TRBV5-1	TRBD2	TRBJ2-3	-	CASSLQPGRGTDTQYF	TGCGCCAGCAGCTTGCAACCAGGGAGGGGAACAGATACGCAGTATTTT
TRBV4-3	-	TRBJ1-1	-	CASSQDLSVPWNTEAFF	TGCGCCAGCAGCCAAGATTTGTCGGTACCGTGGAACACTGAAGCTTTCTTT
TRBV9	TRBD2	TRBJ2-7	-	CASSVAGGDSYEQYF	TGTGCCAGCAGCGTAGCGGGGGGAGACTCCTACGAGCAGTACTTC
TRBV6-5	-	TRBJ2-5	once	CASSYGVGVSETQYF	TGTGCCAGCAGTTACGGCGTGGGAGTATCAGAGACCCAGTACTTC
TRBV3-1/TRBV3-2	TRBD2	TRBJ2-3	-	CASSHRLAGTDTQYF	TGTGCCAGCAGCCACAGACTAGCGGGCACAGATACGCAGTATTTT
TRBV3-1/TRBV3-2	-	TRBJ1-3	-	CASSHRGSGNTIYF	TGTGCCAGCAGCCACCGGGGCTCTGGAAACACCATATATTTT
TRBV29-1	-	TRBJ1-1	-	CSAREGTGQTEAFF	TGCAGCGCCCGAGAGGGCACCGGGCAAACTGAAGCTTTCTTT
TRBV9	-	TRBJ1-5	few	CASSESQWSNQPQHF	TGTGCCAGCAGTGAATCCCAGTGGAGCAATCAGCCCCAGCATTTT
TRBV5-1	TRBD1	TRBJ2-7	-	CASSLDTNAGTGDNEQYF	TGCGCCAGCAGCTTGGATACCAACGCCGGGACAGGGGACAACGAGCAGTACTTC
TRBV28	TRBD1	TRBJ1-1	-	CASSRDRDTEAFF	TGTGCCAGCAGCCGAGACAGGGACACTGAAGCTTTCTTT
TRBV27	-	TRBJ2-3	-	CASSLSQGADTQYF	TGTGCCAGCAGTTTATCCCAGGGCGCAGATACGCAGTATTTT
TRBV2	TRBD1	TRBJ1-3	few	CASSRDRAGNTIYF	TGTGCCAGCAGTCGGGACAGGGCTGGAAACACCATATATTTT
TRBV27	-	TRBJ1-5	-	CASSSNRGSSNQPQHF	TGTGCCAGCAGTTCCAATAGGGGCTCGAGCAATCAGCCCCAGCATTTT
TRBV19	-	TRBJ1-4	-	CATCDRRTEKLFF	TGTGCCACCTGCGACAGGAGGACGGAAAAACTGTTTTTT
TRBV18	TRBD1	TRBJ2-1	-	CASSPPGQGWDEQFF	TGTGCCAGCTCACCGCCGGGACAGGGGTGGGATGAGCAGTTCTTC
TRBV29-1	-	TRBJ1-1	-	CSVTASPPNTEAFF	TGCAGCGTCACCGCGTCCCCCCCGAACACTGAAGCTTTCTTT
TRBV3-1/TRBV3-2	TRBD1	TRBJ1-5	-	CASSQGQGNQPQHF	TGTGCCAGCAGCCAGGGACAGGGCAATCAGCCCCAGCATTTT
TRBV6-5	TRBD1	TRBJ1-1	-	CASRRDSIMNTEAFF	TGTGCCAGCAGGAGGGACAGCATAATGAACACTGAAGCTTTCTTT
TRBV10-3	TRBD1	TRBJ2-3	-	CAISDRGDSQYF	TGTGCCATCAGCGACAGGGGTGACTCGCAGTATTTT
TRBV21-1	-	TRBJ2-7	-	CANLYEQYF	TGTGCCAATTTATACGAGCAGTACTTC
TRBV7-8	TRBD1	TRBJ2-4	-	CASSLGQENIQYF	TGTGCCAGCAGCTTGGGACAGGAAAACATTCAGTACTTC
TRBV2	-	TRBJ1-3	-	CASSRDRFGNTIYF	TGTGCCAGCAGCCGCGACAGGTTCGGAAACACCATATATTTT
TRBV6-5	TRBD1	TRBJ1-2	-	CASSYRMTGNYGYTF	TGTGCCAGCAGCTACCGTATGACAGGGAACTATGGCTACACCTTC
TRBV29-1	TRBD1	TRBJ1-1	once	CSVSQGAGNTEAFF	TGCAGCGTATCACAGGGGGCGGGGAACACTGAAGCTTTCTTT
TRBV30	TRBD2	TRBJ2-3	-	CAWRGLAASTDTQYF	TGTGCCTGGAGGGGACTAGCGGCTAGCACAGATACGCAGTATTTT
TRBV5-1	-	TRBJ2-6	-	CASSEQGQGANVLTF	TGCGCCAGCAGCGAGCAGGGGCAGGGGGCCAACGTCCTGACTTTC
TRBV6-5	TRBD1	TRBJ1-3	-	CASSYSDRVGGNTIYF	TGTGCCAGCAGTTACTCGGACAGGGTGGGAGGAAACACCATATATTTT